A selection of T cell receptor beta chains follows, all from one sample in a study of blood T cell repertoires in COVID-19. Produced via immunoSEQ multiplex PCR; TCRdb's table is partial and in-frame only. Among over 150,000 clones listed, around 82% were seen once. Material: peripheral blood. The receptors shown here come from a man between 18 and 29 years old with active or convalescent COVID-19. CDR3s include the opening cysteine and the closing phenylalanine or tryptophan. The order of the fields is J gene, V gene, D gene, clone size, CDR3 DNA, CDR3 protein. A D gene is named only where the DNA matches it firmly. The size of a clone is reported for some rows only, either as once, few or many, or as a class for expanded clones.

TRBJ1-6 | TRBV27 | TRBD1 | once | TGTGCCAGCAGTCTGGGGACAGCGCATACTTCACCCCTCCACTTT | CASSLGTAHTSPLHF
TRBJ2-7 | TRBV28 | - | - | TGTGCCAGCCGTCCGGGGGGCTCGGGCTGGGAGCAGTACTTC | CASRPGGSGWEQYF
TRBJ1-5 | TRBV15 | TRBD1 | - | TGTGCCACCAGCAGAGACAATACAGGGGGAATAAACAATCAGCCCCAGCATTTT | CATSRDNTGGINNQPQHF
TRBJ2-7 | TRBV5-4 | TRBD2 | - | TGTGCCAGCAGCCCTAGCGGGACCGTATCCTCCTACGAGCAGTACTTC | CASSPSGTVSSYEQYF
TRBJ2-3 | TRBV9 | TRBD2 | - | TGTGCCAGCAGCGTAGGGCTAGCGGGGGGCCCCACAGATACGCAGTATTTT | CASSVGLAGGPTDTQYF
TRBJ2-1 | TRBV19 | - | - | TGTGCCAGTAGCCCGATACCCGGGTCGAGCTCCTACAATGAGCAGTTCTTC | CASSPIPGSSSYNEQFF
TRBJ2-1 | TRBV6-5 | - | - | TGTGCCAGCAGCGCCGGGATTCACAATGAGCAGTTCTTC | CASSAGIHNEQFF
TRBJ2-2 | TRBV28 | - | - | TGTGCCAGCAGAATAAGTTCAGGGGTCACCGGGGAGCTGTTTTTT | CASRISSGVTGELFF
TRBJ1-2 | TRBV5-6 | - | - | TGTGCCAGCAGCTTGGGGACAACCTATGGCTACACCTTC | CASSLGTTYGYTF
TRBJ2-3 | TRBV5-1 | TRBD2 | - | TGCGCCAGCAGACCCGGACTAGCGGGAGGTTGGGGGGATACGCAGTATTTT | CASRPGLAGGWGDTQYF
TRBJ1-1 | TRBV7-3 | TRBD1 | - | TGTGCCAGCAGCGCCCAGGGGGCGGTGAACACTGAAGCTTTCTTT | CASSAQGAVNTEAFF
TRBJ1-2 | TRBV13 | - | once | TGTGCCAGCAGCTCCTGGGTGGGGGGAATGGGCTACACCTTC | CASSSWVGGMGYTF
TRBJ2-1 | TRBV2 | - | - | TGTGCCAGCGAGAGACAGGTCTACAATGAGCAGTTCTTC | CASERQVYNEQFF
TRBJ2-3 | TRBV4-1 | TRBD1 | - | TGCGCCAGTAGGGAACAGGGGAAGGGAGATACGCAGTATTTT | CASREQGKGDTQYF
TRBJ2-5 | TRBV6-5 | TRBD2 | - | TGTGCCAGCAGACCGGGACTAGCGGGGAAAGAGACCCAGTACTTC | CASRPGLAGKETQYF
TRBJ1-3 | TRBV28 | - | - | TGTGCCAGCAGTTTAACCAGGGGCCCAAACTCTGGAAACACCATATATTTT | CASSLTRGPNSGNTIYF
TRBJ2-1 | TRBV4-2 | TRBD2 | - | TGTGCCAGCAGCCAACGGCTAGCGGCGAATGAGCAGTTCTTC | CASSQRLAANEQFF
TRBJ2-5 | TRBV10-2 | - | few | TGCGCCAGCATTGGCAGAAATAAGTACTTC | CASIGRNKYF
TRBJ1-3 | TRBV5-4 | TRBD1 | - | TGTGCCAGCAGCACACAGGGGGCTGGAAACACCATATATTTT | CASSTQGAGNTIYF
TRBJ1-2 | TRBV6-5 | TRBD1 | - | TGTGCCAGCAGTCGCAGGGGGTATGGCTACACCTTC | CASSRRGYGYTF
TRBJ2-3 | TRBV5-1 | TRBD2 | - | TGCGCCAGCAGCTTCTTGGCTAGCGGGGGAACAGATACGCAGTATTTT | CASSFLASGGTDTQYF
TRBJ1-6 | TRBV11-2 | - | - | TGTGCCAGCAGCGTAGAGAGCTCCTATAATTCACCCCTCCACTTT | CASSVESSYNSPLHF
TRBJ1-2 | TRBV18 | TRBD1 | once | TGTGCCAGCTCACCAGACGGACAGGGCAGTTATGGCTACACCTTC | CASSPDGQGSYGYTF
TRBJ2-3 | TRBV7-9 | - | - | TGTGCCAGCACAACAGGGAACACAGATACGCAGTATTTT | CASTTGNTDTQYF
TRBJ2-1 | TRBV9 | TRBD2 | - | TGTGCCAGCAGCTCCCACTCTAGCGGAAACAATGAGCAGTTCTTC | CASSSHSSGNNEQFF
TRBJ1-5 | TRBV6-6 | - | - | TGTGCCAGCAGGGCTGGCAGGGGTTATCAGCCCCAGCATTTT | CASRAGRGYQPQHF
TRBJ2-1 | TRBV7-9 | - | - | TGTGCCAGCAGTTCAGGGTTCAATGAGCAGTTCTTC | CASSSGFNEQFF
TRBJ1-3 | TRBV4-1 | TRBD1 | - | TGCGCCAGCAGCCACGGACAGGGGCCAAACACCATATATTTT | CASSHGQGPNTIYF
TRBJ2-5 | TRBV2 | TRBD2 | - | TGTGCCAGCAGTGGACTAGCGGGAACCCAAGAGACCCAGTACTTC | CASSGLAGTQETQYF
TRBJ1-6 | TRBV19 | - | - | TGTGCCAGTAGTATACGGGCGGGGAATTCACCCCTCCACTTT | CASSIRAGNSPLHF
TRBJ1-2 | TRBV5-4 | TRBD1 | - | TGTGCCAGCAGCTCCGGGACAGTGTTTAAATTATCGGAAGGGGGCTACACCTTC | CASSSGTVFKLSEGGYTF
TRBJ2-2 | TRBV7-2 | TRBD2 | few | TGTGCCAGCAATTTTCGGGGACTAGCGGGACCCGGGGAGCTGTTTTTT | CASNFRGLAGPGELFF
TRBJ2-1 | TRBV11-3 | TRBD2 | - | TGTGCCAGCAGCCGATATAGCGGGCTGAGCTCCTACAATGAGCAGTTCTTC | CASSRYSGLSSYNEQFF
TRBJ2-3 | TRBV6-5 | - | - | TGTGCCAGCAGACTAGACACAGATACGCAGTATTTT | CASRLDTDTQYF
TRBJ2-1 | TRBV9 | - | - | TGTGCCAGCAGCGAGATACTAGCCAGCGAGCAGTTCTTC | CASSEILASEQFF
TRBJ2-1 | TRBV6-2/TRBV6-3 | - | once | TGTGCCAGCAGCAACCCCGGGACTCAAAGCTACAATGAGCAGTTCTTC | CASSNPGTQSYNEQFF
TRBJ2-3 | TRBV5-6 | - | - | TGTGCCAGCAGCTTGACCTACGGGGATACGCAGTATTTT | CASSLTYGDTQYF
TRBJ1-2 | TRBV6-5 | TRBD1 | - | TGTGCCAGCTGGACCAGGGGGAATGGCTACACCTTC | CASWTRGNGYTF
TRBJ1-2 | TRBV25-1 | - | once | TGTGCCAGCAGTGGCCCCTACGGGAGCGGCTACACCTTC | CASSGPYGSGYTF
TRBJ1-2 | TRBV28 | TRBD1 | - | TGTGCCAGCAGTCGGGACAGCTATGGCTACACCTTC | CASSRDSYGYTF
TRBJ2-5 | TRBV19 | TRBD2 | - | TGTGCCAGTAGTCCCCAGCGGGAGGGCCTCGGGGAGACCCAGTACTTC | CASSPQREGLGETQYF
TRBJ1-1 | TRBV15 | - | - | TGTGCCACCAGCTGGGCAGGGGTGGGTGGCACTGAAGCTTTCTTT | CATSWAGVGGTEAFF
TRBJ1-5 | TRBV20-1 | - | - | TGCAGTGCTAGTACCGGTTCGGGGCAGCCCCAGCATTTT | CSASTGSGQPQHF
TRBJ1-3 | TRBV7-2 | - | - | TGTGCCAGCAGCCCCAAAGCCTCTGGAAACACCATATATTTT | CASSPKASGNTIYF
TRBJ1-5 | TRBV6-2/TRBV6-3 | - | - | TGTGCCAGCAGTTACCTTGGCAGAATAAATCAGCCCCAGCATTTT | CASSYLGRINQPQHF
TRBJ2-5 | TRBV7-3 | TRBD2 | - | TGTGCCAGCAGCTTAACGGGGACTATCGCCGAGGGAGAGACCCAGTACTTC | CASSLTGTIAEGETQYF
TRBJ2-2 | TRBV10-1 | - | few | TGCGCCAGCAGTGGACAGCCTCGGACCGGGGAGCTGTTTTTT | CASSGQPRTGELFF